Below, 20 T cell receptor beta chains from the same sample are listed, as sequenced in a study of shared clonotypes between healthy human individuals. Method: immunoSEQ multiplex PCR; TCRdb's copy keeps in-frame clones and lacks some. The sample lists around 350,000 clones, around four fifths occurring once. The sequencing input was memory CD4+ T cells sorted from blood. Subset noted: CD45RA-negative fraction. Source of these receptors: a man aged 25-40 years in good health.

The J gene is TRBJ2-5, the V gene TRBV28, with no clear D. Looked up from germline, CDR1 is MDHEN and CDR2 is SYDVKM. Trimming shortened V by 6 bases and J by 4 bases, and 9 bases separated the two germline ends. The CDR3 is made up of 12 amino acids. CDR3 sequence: CASRQPLETQYF. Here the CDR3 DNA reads TGTGCCAGCAGACAACCTCTAGAGACCCAGTACTTC.

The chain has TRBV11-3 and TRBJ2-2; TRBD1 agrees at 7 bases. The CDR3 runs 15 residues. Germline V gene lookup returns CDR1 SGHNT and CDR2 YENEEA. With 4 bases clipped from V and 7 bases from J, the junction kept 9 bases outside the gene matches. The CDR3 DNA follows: TGTGCCAGCAGCTCTCAGAGGCAGGGGGTCGGGGAGCTGTTTTTT. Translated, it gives CASSSQRQGVGELFF.

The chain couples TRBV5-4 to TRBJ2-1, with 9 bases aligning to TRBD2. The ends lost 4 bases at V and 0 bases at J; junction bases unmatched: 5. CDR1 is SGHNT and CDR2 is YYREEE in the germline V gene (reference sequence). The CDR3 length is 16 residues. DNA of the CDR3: TGTGCCAGCAGCCCGAATAGCGGGAGCTCCTACAATGAGCAGTTCTTC. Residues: CASSPNSGSSYNEQFF. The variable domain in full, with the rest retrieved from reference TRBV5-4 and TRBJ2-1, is ETGVTQSPTHLIKTRGQQVTLRCSSQSGHNTVSWYQQALGQGPQFIFQYYREEENGRGNFPPRFSGLQFPNYSSELNVNALELDDSALYLCASSPNSGSSYNEQFFGPGTRLTVL.

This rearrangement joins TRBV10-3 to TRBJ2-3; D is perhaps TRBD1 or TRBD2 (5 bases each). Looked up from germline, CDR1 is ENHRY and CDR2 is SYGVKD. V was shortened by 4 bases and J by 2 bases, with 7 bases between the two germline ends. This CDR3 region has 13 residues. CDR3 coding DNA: TGTGCCATCAGTGGGGGGAACACAGATACGCAGTATTTT. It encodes CAISGGNTDTQYF.

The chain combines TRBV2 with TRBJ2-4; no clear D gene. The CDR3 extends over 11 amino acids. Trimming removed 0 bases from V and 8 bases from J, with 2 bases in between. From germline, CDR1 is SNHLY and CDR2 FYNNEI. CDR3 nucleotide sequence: TGTGCCAGCAGTGAAGCTGACATTCAGTACTTC. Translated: CASSEADIQYF.

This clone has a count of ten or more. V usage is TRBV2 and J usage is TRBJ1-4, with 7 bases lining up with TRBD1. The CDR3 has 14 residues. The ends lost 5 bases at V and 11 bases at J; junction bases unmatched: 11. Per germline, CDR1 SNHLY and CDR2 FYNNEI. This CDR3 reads CASSTDPHRGKLFF. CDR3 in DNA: TGTGCCAGCAGTACCGACCCCCACAGGGGCAAACTGTTTTTT.

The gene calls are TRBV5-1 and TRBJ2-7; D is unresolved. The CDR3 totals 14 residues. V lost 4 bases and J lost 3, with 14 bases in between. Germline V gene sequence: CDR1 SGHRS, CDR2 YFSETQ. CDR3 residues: CASSPLGRNYEQYF. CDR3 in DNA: TGCGCCAGCAGCCCGCTAGGGCGAAACTACGAGCAGTACTTC.

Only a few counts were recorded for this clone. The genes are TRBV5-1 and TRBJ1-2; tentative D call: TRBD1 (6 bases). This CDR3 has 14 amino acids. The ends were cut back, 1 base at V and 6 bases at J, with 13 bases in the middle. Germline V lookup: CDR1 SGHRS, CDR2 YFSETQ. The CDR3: CASSLRQGFNGYTF. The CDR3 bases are TGCGCCAGCAGCTTGCGTCAGGGGTTCAATGGCTACACCTTC.

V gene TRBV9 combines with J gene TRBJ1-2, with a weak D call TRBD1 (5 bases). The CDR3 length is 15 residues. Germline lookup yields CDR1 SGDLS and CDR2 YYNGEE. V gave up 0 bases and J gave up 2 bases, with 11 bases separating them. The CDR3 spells CASSVGMGDNYGYTF. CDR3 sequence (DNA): TGTGCCAGCAGCGTAGGGATGGGGGACAACTATGGCTACACCTTC.

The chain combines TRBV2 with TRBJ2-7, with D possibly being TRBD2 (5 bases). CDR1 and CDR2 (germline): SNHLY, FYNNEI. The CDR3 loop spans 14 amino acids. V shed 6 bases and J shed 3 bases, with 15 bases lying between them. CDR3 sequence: CASSFLTGNYEQYF. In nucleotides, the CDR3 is TGTGCCAGCAGCTTCTTAACCGGGAACTACGAGCAGTACTTC.

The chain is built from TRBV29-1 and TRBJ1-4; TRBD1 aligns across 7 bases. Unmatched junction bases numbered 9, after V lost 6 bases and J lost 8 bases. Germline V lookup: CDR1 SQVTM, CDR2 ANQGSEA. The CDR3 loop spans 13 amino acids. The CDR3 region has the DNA TGCAGCGTGGAGGGGGCACAGCGAGAAAAACTGTTTTTT. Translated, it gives CSVEGAQREKLFF. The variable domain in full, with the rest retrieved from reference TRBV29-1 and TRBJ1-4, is SAVISQKPSRDICQRGTSLTIQCQVDSQVTMMFWYRQQPGQSLTLIATANQGSEATYESGFVIDKFPISRPNLTFSTLTVSNMSPEDSSIYLCSVEGAQREKLFFGSGTQLSVL.

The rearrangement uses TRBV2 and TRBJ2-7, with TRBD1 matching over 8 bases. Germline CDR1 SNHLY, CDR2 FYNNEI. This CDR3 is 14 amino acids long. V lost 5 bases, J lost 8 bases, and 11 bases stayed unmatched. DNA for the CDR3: TGTGCCAGCAGTCCCCGGGACAGGCAGTACCAGCAGTACTTC. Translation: CASSPRDRQYQQYF.

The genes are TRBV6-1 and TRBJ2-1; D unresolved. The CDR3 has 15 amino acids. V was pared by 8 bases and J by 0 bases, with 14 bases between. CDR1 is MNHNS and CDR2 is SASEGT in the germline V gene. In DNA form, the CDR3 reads TGTGCCAGCCTTTCCCGGCTAGACTCCTACAATGAGCAGTTCTTC. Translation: CASLSRLDSYNEQFF.

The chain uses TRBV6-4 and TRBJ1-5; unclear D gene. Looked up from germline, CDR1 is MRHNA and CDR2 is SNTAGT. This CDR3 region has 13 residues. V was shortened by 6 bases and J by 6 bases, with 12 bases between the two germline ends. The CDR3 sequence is CASSAHIGQPQHF. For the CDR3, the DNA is TGTGCCAGCAGCGCCCACATTGGTCAGCCCCAGCATTTT.

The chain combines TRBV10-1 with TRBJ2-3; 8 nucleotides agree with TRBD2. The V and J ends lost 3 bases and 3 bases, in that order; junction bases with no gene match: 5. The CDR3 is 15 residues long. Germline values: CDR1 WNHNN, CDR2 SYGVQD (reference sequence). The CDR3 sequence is CASSDTGGETDTQYF. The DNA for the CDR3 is TGCGCCAGCAGTGATACGGGAGGGGAGACAGATACGCAGTATTTT.

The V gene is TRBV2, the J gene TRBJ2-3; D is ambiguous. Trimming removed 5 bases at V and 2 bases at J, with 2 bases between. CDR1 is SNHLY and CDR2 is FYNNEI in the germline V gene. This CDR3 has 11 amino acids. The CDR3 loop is CASSITDTQYF. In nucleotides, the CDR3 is TGTGCCAGCAGTATCACAGATACGCAGTATTTT.

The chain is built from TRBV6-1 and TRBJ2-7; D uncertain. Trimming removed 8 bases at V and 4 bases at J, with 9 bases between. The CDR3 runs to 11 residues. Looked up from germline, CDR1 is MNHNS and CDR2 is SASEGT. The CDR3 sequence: CASGRAYEQYF. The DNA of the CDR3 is TGTGCCAGCGGCCGGGCGTACGAGCAGTACTTC.

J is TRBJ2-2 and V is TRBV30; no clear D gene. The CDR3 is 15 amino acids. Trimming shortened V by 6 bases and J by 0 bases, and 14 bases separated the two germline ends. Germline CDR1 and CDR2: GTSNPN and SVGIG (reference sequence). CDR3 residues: CACSTLFANTGELFF. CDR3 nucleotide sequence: TGTGCCTGCTCGACATTGTTCGCGAACACCGGGGAGCTGTTTTTT.

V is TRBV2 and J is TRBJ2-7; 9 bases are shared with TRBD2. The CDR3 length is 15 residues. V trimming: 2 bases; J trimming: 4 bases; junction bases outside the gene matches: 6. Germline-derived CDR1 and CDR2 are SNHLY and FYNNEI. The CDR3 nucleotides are TGTGCCAGCAGTGAACAGACTAGCGGTACTTACGAGCAGTACTTC. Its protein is CASSEQTSGTYEQYF.

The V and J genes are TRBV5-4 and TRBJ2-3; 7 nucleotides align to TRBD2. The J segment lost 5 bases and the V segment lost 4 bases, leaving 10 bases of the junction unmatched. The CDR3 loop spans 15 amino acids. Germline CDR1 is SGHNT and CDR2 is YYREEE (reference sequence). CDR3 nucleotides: TGTGCCAGCAGCGTGGCGGGGGACGCGATAGATACGCAGTATTTT. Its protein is CASSVAGDAIDTQYF.